The 10 T cell receptor beta chains presented below share a single source sample, sequenced in a study of blood T cell repertoires in COVID-19. This table comes from immunoSEQ multiplex PCR, and its TCRdb copy is limited to in-frame clones, with some not included. Of about 21,000 clones listed, 93% are singletons. The sample consisted of peripheral blood. The receptors here all came from a woman between 50 and 59 years old with active COVID-19.

The chain employs TRBV9 and TRBJ1-2, with 9 bases matching TRBD1. CDR1 SGDLS and CDR2 YYNGEE come from the germline V gene. V lost 5 bases and J lost 1; bases outside the gene matches: 0. This CDR3 comprises 13 residues. For the CDR3, the DNA is TGTGCCAGCAGGGACAGGGGTAACTATGGCTACACCTTC. Translated, it gives CASRDRGNYGYTF.

This clone was detected only once. The chain recombines TRBV4-1 with TRBJ1-1, with 11 bases matching TRBD1. In germline, CDR1 is MGHRA, CDR2 YSYEKL. V lost 4 bases and J lost 0; bases outside the gene matches: 1. The CDR3 runs to 15 residues. The CDR3 sequence is CASSRTGGMNTEAFF. DNA of the CDR3: TGCGCCAGCAGCCGGACAGGGGGCATGAACACTGAAGCTTTCTTT.

In DNA, the CDR3 is TGTGCCAGCAGGGTACAGGGCAGCTATGGCTACACCTTC. This translates into CASRVQGSYGYTF. This chain connects TRBV2 to TRBJ1-2, with a possible D match to TRBD1 (6 bases). V was trimmed by 6 bases and J by 4 bases, leaving 12 bases between them. CDR1 SNHLY and CDR2 FYNNEI come from the germline V gene. The CDR3 length is 13 residues.

The chain combines TRBV14 with TRBJ2-6; 11 nucleotides line up with TRBD1. Germline-derived CDR1 and CDR2 are SGHDN and FVKESK. Germline trimming cut 9 bases from V and 2 bases from J; bases unmatched to any gene: 3. This CDR3 is built from 15 residues. CDR3 region: CASGQGAAGANVLTF. The DNA for the CDR3 is TGTGCCAGTGGACAGGGGGCGGCTGGGGCCAACGTCCTGACTTTC.

V and J are TRBV10-3 and TRBJ2-1; TRBD2 matches at 7 bases. CDR3 size: 15 residues. Per germline, CDR1 ENHRY and CDR2 SYGVKD. V gave up 7 bases and J gave up 0 bases; unmatched junction bases: 6. The CDR3 DNA sequence: TGTGCCATCACGGCGGGAGCAAGCTCCTACAATGAGCAGTTCTTC. Encoded protein: CAITAGASSYNEQFF.

This rearrangement joins TRBV7-8 to TRBJ2-3; weak D call: TRBD1 (5 bases). Germline CDR1 reads SGHVS; CDR2 reads FQNEAQ. With 1 base removed from V and 0 bases from J, the gap between germline ends came to 14 bases. The CDR3 is 17 amino acids. The DNA for the CDR3 is TGTGCCAGCAGCTTAGTCCAGGGCAGCCTAAGCACAGATACGCAGTATTTT. Amino acid sequence: CASSLVQGSLSTDTQYF.

The chain employs TRBV3-1 (or the pseudogene TRBV3-2) and TRBJ2-1, with unresolved D. The CDR3 runs 17 residues. Trimming left V 0 bases short and J 0 bases short, with 12 bases between. CDR1 and CDR2 (germline): LGHDT, YNNKEL (reference sequence). CDR3 nucleotide sequence: TGTGCCAGCAGCCAAGAGCGAGCTGTAAACTCCTACAATGAGCAGTTCTTC. Its protein product is CASSQERAVNSYNEQFF.

The chain combines TRBV7-6 with TRBJ2-1; the D is unclear. V was trimmed by 4 bases and J by 4 bases, leaving 14 bases between them. The CDR3 loop spans 15 amino acids. Germline CDR1 SGHVS, CDR2 FNYEAQ. This chain's CDR3 is CASSWRLGDYNEQFF. In DNA, the CDR3 is TGTGCCAGCAGCTGGCGCCTAGGTGATTACAATGAGCAGTTCTTC.

The gene calls are TRBV5-3 and TRBJ1-2; D perhaps matches TRBD1 (5 bases). TRBV5-3 is annotated as an ORF whose role is uncertain. The CDR3 runs to 16 residues. Trimming stripped 5 bases from V and 6 bases from J, with 23 bases between. In nucleotides, the CDR3 is TGTGCCAGAAGTGGGGTTGCCTGTGGGGGGTCGGATGGCTACACCTTC. Translated, it gives CARSGVACGGSDGYTF.

This clone was observed a single time. The chain employs TRBV5-1 and TRBJ2-7; possible D gene TRBD1, 6 bases. The germline V and J ends were trimmed by 4 bases and 5 bases, with 16 bases remaining between them. This CDR3 has 14 residues. In germline, CDR1 is SGHRS, CDR2 YFSETQ. CDR3: CASSTDGTYDEQYF. DNA for the CDR3: TGCGCCAGCAGCACCGACGGGACATACGACGAGCAGTACTTC.